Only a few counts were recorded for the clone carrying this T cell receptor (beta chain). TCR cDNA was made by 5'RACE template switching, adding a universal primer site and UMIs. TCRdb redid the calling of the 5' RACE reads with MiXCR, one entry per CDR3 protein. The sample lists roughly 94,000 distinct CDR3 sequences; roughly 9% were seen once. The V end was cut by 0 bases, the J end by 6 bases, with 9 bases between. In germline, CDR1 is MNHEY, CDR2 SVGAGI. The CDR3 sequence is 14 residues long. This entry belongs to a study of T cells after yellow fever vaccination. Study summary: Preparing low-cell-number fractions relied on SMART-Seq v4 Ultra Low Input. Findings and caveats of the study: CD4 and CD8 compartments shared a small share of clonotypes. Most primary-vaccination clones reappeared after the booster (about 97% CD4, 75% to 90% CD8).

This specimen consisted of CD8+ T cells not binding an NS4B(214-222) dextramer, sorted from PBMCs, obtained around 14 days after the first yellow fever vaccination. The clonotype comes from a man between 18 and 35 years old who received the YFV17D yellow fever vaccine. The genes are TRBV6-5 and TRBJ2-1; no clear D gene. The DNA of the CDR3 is TGTGCCAGCAGTTACTCGCTGCGGAGCAATGAGCAGTTCTTC. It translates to CASSYSLRSNEQFF.